A single sample gave rise to the 14 T cell receptor beta chains below, sequenced in a study of cytomegalovirus exposure and HLA in healthy donors listed by TCRdb under 2017. Libraries were constructed by the immunoSEQ multiplex PCR assay. For the multiplex PCR, a mixture combining 60 forward primers for TCR Vbeta segments and 13 reverse primers for TCR Jbeta segments was used. TCRdb carries this immuneACCESS record with in-frame sequences only. Its versions omit some clonotypes, under half of them owing to an unresolved V gene in the studies checked, with the rest unexplained. The sample table shows about 230,000 clones, and approximately 82% are seen once. The ten largest account for 0.55% to 0.7% of the sample. Sequenced sample: PBMCs. These receptors all come from a woman between 40 and 55 years old in good health and CMV-seronegative.

J is TRBJ2-4 and V is TRBV6-1; D is undetermined. The V and J ends lost 7 bases and 0 bases respectively, with 13 bases between them. The germline CDR1 and CDR2 sequences are MNHNS and SASEGT. This CDR3 is built from 15 residues. CDR3 nucleotides: TGTGCCAGCACTGGCACGTCTAGAGCCAAAAACATTCAGTACTTC. Protein product: CASTGTSRAKNIQYF.

This rearrangement joins TRBV11-3 to TRBJ2-5; tentatively, D is TRBD2 (7 bases). Trimming took 2 bases from V and 7 from J, leaving 8 bases between them. CDR3 size: 12 residues. Germline loops: CDR1 SGHNT, CDR2 YENEEA. DNA for the CDR3: TGTGCCAGCAGCTTAAGGGGGGGGACCCAGTACTTC. Its translation: CASSLRGGTQYF.

The chain employs TRBV28 and TRBJ1-5, with D tentatively TRBD1 (5 bases). Trimming shortened V by 3 bases and J by 1 base, and 13 bases separated the two germline ends. This CDR3 comprises 16 residues. CDR1 is MDHEN, CDR2 SYDVKM, per germline. This CDR3 reads CASSFGQGRSNQPQHF. CDR3 DNA: TGTGCCAGCAGTTTCGGTCAGGGTAGGAGCAATCAGCCCCAGCATTTT.

J is TRBJ1-1 and V is TRBV7-9, with D uncertain. CDR3 length equals 13 residues. The V end was cut by 4 bases, the J end by 4 bases, with 10 bases between. Germline values: CDR1 SEHNR, CDR2 FQNEAQ (reference sequence). The CDR3 spells CASSSSAGTEAFF. The CDR3 DNA reads TGTGCCAGCAGCTCCAGTGCGGGCACTGAAGCTTTCTTT.

This chain joins TRBV9 and TRBJ2-7; TRBD2 aligns across 9 bases. This CDR3 is 14 amino acids long. Germline CDR1 SGDLS, CDR2 YYNGEE. V shed 7 bases, J shed 0 bases, and the junction held 5 bases outside the gene matches. The CDR3 nucleotides are TGTGCCAGCGGAGAGACTAGCGGCTCCTACGAGCAGTACTTC. Its protein is CASGETSGSYEQYF.

The chain has TRBV7-8 and TRBJ2-3; D is perhaps TRBD1 (5 bases). V shed 1 base and J shed 3 bases, with 5 bases lying between them. The CDR3 consists of 13 residues. CDR1 is SGHVS, CDR2 FQNEAQ, per germline. Here the CDR3 DNA reads TGTGCCAGCAGCTTAGAGGGGACAGATACGCAGTATTTT. Translation gives CASSLEGTDTQYF.

The chain recombines TRBV5-1 with TRBJ1-2; D unclear. The V gene lost 4 bases and the J gene lost 6 bases, with 10 bases spanning the gap. This CDR3 region has 12 residues. The germline V gene has CDR1 SGHRS and CDR2 YFSETQ. The CDR3 spells CASSPGGNGYTF. In DNA form, the CDR3 reads TGCGCCAGCAGCCCAGGAGGGAATGGCTACACCTTC.

This clone turned up a few times. This chain uses TRBV29-1 with TRBJ1-1; no definite D call. Germline V gene data show CDR1 as SQVTM and CDR2 as ANQGSEA. V lost 6 bases and J lost 8, with 16 bases in between. The CDR3 has 12 residues. The CDR3 DNA reads as TGCAGCGTAACAGTCATGGAAGGAGAAGCTTTCTTT. This codes for CSVTVMEGEAFF.

The chain combines TRBV2 with TRBJ1-1; D perhaps matches TRBD1 (6 bases). The CDR3 has 13 amino acids. Trimming pared 6 bases from V and 2 bases from J, leaving 10 bases between. Germline assignment: CDR1 SNHLY and CDR2 FYNNEI. DNA of the CDR3: TGTGCCAGCAGCGCGGACAGCAACACTGAAGCTTTCTTT. This encodes CASSADSNTEAFF.

The rearrangement uses TRBV6-5 and TRBJ2-2; 11 bases agree with TRBD2. The V gene's germline CDR1 is MNHEY and CDR2 SVGAGI. Unmatched junction bases numbered 2, after V lost 0 bases and J lost 5 bases. The CDR3 contains 16 residues. The CDR3 loop is CASSYSSSGGTGELFF. The DNA of the CDR3 is TGTGCCAGCAGTTACTCATCTAGCGGGGGGACCGGGGAGCTGTTTTTT.

The V and J genes are TRBV11-3 and TRBJ1-2, with TRBD1 matching 7 bases. Germline CDR1 SGHNT, CDR2 YENEEA. The length of the CDR3 is 12 residues. V dropped 3 bases and J dropped 8; count of bases not matched to a gene: 3. The CDR3 loop is CASSFEGQGYTF. The CDR3 coding sequence is TGTGCCAGCAGCTTTGAGGGACAGGGCTACACCTTC.

The chain couples TRBV6-1 to TRBJ1-1; 7 bases align to TRBD1. This CDR3 comprises 14 residues. CDR1 is MNHNS, CDR2 SASEGT, per germline. CDR3: CAIQQGMLNTEAFF. The CDR3 coding sequence is TGTGCTATCCAACAGGGGATGTTGAACACTGAAGCTTTCTTT.

The V gene is TRBV6-5, the J gene TRBJ1-2; the match to TRBD1 covers 8 bases. V lost 6 bases, J lost 4 bases, and 10 bases stayed unmatched. This CDR3 spans 15 amino acids. Germline CDR1 reads MNHEY; CDR2 reads SVGAGI. CDR3: CASRRGQGWSYGYTF. The CDR3 DNA is TGTGCCAGCAGACGCGGACAGGGATGGAGCTATGGCTACACCTTC.

This chain connects TRBV7-9 to TRBJ2-7; the match to TRBD1 covers 7 bases. Germline V gives CDR1 SEHNR, CDR2 FQNEAQ (reference sequence). The V segment lost 5 bases and the J segment 3 bases; nucleotides outside the gene matches: 7. This CDR3 comprises 14 residues. Here the CDR3 DNA reads TGTGCCAGCAGCCCCCGACAGGGCAACTACGAGCAGTACTTC. It encodes CASSPRQGNYEQYF.